Described below is a single T cell receptor beta chain sequence and its context. This CDR3 region has 15 residues. The sample originates from a study of blood T cell repertoires in COVID-19. The table came from immunoSEQ multiplex PCR; TCRdb's copy has only in-frame clones and leaves some out. The sample records some 270,000 clones, roughly 89% being singletons. This study enrolled people aged about 18 to 95 from about 26 US geographic areas. The source material was PBMCs or T cells enriched from blood (not recorded which). This TCR came from a woman between 40 and 50 years old who had recovered from COVID-19. The chain has TRBV21-1 and TRBJ2-5; TRBD2 is taken as the D call from the table, unchecked against the DNA. TRBV21-1 is a pseudogene locus. The CDR3, as DNA: TGTGCCAGCAGCATTACGGAGAGGAAGAAAGAGACCCAGTACTTC. Translating it yields CASSITERKKETQYF.